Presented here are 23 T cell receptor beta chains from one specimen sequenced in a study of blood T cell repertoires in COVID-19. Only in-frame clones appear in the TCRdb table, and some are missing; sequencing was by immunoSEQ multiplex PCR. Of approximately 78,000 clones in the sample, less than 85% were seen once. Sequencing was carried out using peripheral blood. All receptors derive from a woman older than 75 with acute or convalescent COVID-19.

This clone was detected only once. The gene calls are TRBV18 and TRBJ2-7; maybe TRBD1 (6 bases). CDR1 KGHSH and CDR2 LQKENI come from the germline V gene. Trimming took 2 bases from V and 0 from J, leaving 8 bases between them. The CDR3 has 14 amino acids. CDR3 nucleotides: TGTGCCAGCTCACCAACAGGGCGCTCCTACGAGCAGTACTTC. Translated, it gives CASSPTGRSYEQYF. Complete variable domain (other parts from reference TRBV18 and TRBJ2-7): NAGVMQNPRHLVRRRGQEARLRCSPMKGHSHVYWYRQLPEEGLKFMVYLQKENIIDESGMPKERFSAEFPKEGPSILRIQQVVRGDSAAYFCASSPTGRSYEQYFGPGTRLTVT.

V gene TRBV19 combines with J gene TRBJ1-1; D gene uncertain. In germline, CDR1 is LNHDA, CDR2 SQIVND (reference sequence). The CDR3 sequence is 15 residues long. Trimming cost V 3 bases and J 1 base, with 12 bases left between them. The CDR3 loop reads CASSMPGVENTEAFF. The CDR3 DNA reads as TGTGCCAGTAGTATGCCCGGGGTGGAGAACACTGAAGCTTTCTTT.

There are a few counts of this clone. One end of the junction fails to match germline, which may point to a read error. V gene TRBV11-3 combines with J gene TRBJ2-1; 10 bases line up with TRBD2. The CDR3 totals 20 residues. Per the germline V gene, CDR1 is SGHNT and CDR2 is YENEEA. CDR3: CASTLTWNFLAGEDYNEQFF. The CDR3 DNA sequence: TGTGCCAGCACCTTAACGTGGAACTTCCTAGCGGGAGAGGACTACAATGAGCAGTTCTTC.

CDR3 nucleotides: TGTGCCAGCAGCCAACTAGGGGGACAGGGATATGGCTACACCTTC. Protein product: CASSQLGGQGYGYTF. The J gene is TRBJ1-2, the V gene TRBV3-1 (or the pseudogene TRBV3-2), with 9 bases that match TRBD1. Germline assignment: CDR1 LGHDT and CDR2 YNNKEL (reference sequence). The V segment lost 2 bases and the J segment 5 bases; nucleotides outside the gene matches: 6. The CDR3 has 15 residues.

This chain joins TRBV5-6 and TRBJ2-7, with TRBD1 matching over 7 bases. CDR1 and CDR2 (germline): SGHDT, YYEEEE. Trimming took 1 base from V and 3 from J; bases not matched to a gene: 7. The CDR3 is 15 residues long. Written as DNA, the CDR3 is TGTGCCAGCAGCTTGTTATCAGGGGGTTACTACGAGCAGTACTTC. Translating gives CASSLLSGGYYEQYF. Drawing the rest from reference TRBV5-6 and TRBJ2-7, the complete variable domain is DAGVTQSPTHLIKTRGQQVTLRCSPKSGHDTVSWYQQALGQGPQFIFQYYEEEERQRGNFPDRFSGHQFPNYSSELNVNALLLGDSALYLCASSLLSGGYYEQYFGPGTRLTVT.

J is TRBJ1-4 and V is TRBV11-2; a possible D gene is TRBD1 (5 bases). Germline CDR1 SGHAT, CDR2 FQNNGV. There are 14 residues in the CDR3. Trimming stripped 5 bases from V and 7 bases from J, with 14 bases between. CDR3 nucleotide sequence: TGTGCCAGCAGCCCCGGAGGGGTAGGTGAAAAACTGTTTTTT. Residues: CASSPGGVGEKLFF.

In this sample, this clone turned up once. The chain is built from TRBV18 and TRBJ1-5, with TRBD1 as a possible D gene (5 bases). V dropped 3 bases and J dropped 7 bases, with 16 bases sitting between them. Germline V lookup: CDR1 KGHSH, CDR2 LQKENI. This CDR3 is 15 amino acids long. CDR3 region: CASSPLGQGGQPQHF. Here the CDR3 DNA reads TGTGCCAGCTCACCTCTAGGGCAGGGAGGACAGCCCCAGCATTTT.

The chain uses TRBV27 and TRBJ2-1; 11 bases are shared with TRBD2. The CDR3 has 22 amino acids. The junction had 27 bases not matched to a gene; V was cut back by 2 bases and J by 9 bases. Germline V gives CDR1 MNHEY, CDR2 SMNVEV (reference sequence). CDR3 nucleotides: TGTGCCAGCAGTTTAAATCGCCGGGAAGGGGAACTAGCGGGAGTCGGTTTTTGTGAGCAGTTCTTC. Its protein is CASSLNRREGELAGVGFCEQFF.

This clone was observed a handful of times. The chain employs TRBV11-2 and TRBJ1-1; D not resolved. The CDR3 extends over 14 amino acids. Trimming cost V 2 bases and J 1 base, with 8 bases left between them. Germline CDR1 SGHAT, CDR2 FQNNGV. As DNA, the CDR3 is TGTGCCAGCAGCTTAAATAGCCCGAACACTGAAGCTTTCTTT. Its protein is CASSLNSPNTEAFF.

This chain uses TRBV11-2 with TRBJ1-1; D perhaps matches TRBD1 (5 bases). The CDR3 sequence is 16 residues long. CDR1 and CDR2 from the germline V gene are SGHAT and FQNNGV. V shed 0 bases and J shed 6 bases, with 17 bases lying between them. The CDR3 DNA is TGTGCCAGCAGCTTAGATCGTTCAGGGTTTCTTTCTGAAGCTTTCTTT. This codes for CASSLDRSGFLSEAFF. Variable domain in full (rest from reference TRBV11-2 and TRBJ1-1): EAGVAQSPRYKIIEKRQSVAFWCNPISGHATLYWYQQILGQGPKLLIQFQNNGVVDDSQLPKDRFSAERLKGVDSTLKIQPAKLEDSAVYLCASSLDRSGFLSEAFFGQGTRLTVV.

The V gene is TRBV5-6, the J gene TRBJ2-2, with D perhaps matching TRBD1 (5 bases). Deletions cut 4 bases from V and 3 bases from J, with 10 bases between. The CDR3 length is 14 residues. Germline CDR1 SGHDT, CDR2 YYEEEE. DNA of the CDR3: TGTGCCAGCAGCGTCGACAGCTACACCGGGGAGCTGTTTTTT. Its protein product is CASSVDSYTGELFF. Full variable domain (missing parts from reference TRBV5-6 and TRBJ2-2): DAGVTQSPTHLIKTRGQQVTLRCSPKSGHDTVSWYQQALGQGPQFIFQYYEEEERQRGNFPDRFSGHQFPNYSSELNVNALLLGDSALYLCASSVDSYTGELFFGEGSRLTVL.

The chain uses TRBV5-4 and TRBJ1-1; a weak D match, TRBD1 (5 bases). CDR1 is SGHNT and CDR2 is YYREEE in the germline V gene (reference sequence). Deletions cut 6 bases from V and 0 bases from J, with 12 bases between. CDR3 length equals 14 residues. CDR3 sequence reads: CASMVKGLNTEAFF. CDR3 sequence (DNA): TGTGCCAGCATGGTAAAGGGGCTGAACACTGAAGCTTTCTTT.

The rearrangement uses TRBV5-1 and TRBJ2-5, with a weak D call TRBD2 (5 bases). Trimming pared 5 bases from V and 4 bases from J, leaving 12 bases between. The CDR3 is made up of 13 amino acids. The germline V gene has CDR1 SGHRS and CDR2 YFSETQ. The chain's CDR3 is CASSRTFRETQYF. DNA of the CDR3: TGCGCCAGCAGTCGGACTTTTAGAGAGACCCAGTACTTC.

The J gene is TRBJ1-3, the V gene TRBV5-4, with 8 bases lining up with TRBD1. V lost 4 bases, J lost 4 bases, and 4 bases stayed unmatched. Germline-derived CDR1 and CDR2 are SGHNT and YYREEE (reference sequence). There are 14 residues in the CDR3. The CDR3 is CASSDRDRGNTIYF. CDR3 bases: TGTGCCAGCAGCGACCGGGACAGGGGAAACACCATATATTTT.

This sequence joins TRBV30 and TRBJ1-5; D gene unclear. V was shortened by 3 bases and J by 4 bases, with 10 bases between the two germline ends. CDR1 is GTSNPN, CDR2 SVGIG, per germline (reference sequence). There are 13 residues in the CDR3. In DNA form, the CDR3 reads TGTGCCTGGAGCCCTGACGGGAATCAGCCCCAGCATTTT. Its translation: CAWSPDGNQPQHF.

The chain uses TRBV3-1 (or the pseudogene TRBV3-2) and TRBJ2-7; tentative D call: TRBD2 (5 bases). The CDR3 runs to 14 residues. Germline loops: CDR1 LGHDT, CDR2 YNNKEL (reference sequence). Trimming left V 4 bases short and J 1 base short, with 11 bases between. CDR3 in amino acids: CASSRTYHSYEQYF. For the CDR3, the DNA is TGTGCCAGCAGCCGGACTTACCATTCCTACGAGCAGTACTTC.

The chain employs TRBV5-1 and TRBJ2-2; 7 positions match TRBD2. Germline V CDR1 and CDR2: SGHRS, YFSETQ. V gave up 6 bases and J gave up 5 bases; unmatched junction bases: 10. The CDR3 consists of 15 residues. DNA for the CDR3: TGCGCCAGCACCTCATTATTTAGCGGGACCGGGGAGCTGTTTTTT. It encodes CASTSLFSGTGELFF.

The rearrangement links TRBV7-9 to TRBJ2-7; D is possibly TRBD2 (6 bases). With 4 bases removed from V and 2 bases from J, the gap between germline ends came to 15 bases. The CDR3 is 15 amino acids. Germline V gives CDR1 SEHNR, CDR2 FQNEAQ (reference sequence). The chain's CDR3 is CASSSYSGLPYEQYF. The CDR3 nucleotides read TGTGCCAGCAGCTCCTATTCGGGACTTCCCTACGAGCAGTACTTC. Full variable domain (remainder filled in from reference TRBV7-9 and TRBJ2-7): DTGVSQNPRHKITKRGQNVTFRCDPISEHNRLYWYRQTLGQGPEFLTYFQNEAQLEKSRLLSDRFSAERPKGSFSTLEIQRTEQGDSAMYLCASSSYSGLPYEQYFGPGTRLTVT.

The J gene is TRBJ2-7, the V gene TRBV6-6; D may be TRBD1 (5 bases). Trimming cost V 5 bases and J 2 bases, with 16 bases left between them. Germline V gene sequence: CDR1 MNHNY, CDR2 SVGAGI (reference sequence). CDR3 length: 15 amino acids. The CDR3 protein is CASSDRRGFTYEQYF. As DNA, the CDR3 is TGTGCCAGCAGTGACCGAAGGGGTTTCACCTACGAGCAGTACTTC.

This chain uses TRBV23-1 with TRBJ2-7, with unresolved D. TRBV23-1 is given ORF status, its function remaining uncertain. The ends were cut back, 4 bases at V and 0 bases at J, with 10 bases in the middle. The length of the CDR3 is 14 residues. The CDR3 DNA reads TGCGCCAGCAGTCCAGACTGGAGCTCCTACGAGCAGTACTTC. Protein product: CASSPDWSSYEQYF.

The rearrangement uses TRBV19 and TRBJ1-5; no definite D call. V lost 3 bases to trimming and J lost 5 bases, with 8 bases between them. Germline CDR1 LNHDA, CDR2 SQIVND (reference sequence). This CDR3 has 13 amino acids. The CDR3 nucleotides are TGTGCCAGTAGTATCCAGATGGATCAGCCCCAGCATTTT. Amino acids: CASSIQMDQPQHF.

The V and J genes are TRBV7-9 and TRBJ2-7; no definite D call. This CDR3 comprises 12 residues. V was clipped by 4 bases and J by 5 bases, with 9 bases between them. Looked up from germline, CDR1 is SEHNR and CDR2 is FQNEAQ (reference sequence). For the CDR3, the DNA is TGTGCCAGCAGCTCACTTGAAAACGAGCAGTACTTC. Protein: CASSSLENEQYF.

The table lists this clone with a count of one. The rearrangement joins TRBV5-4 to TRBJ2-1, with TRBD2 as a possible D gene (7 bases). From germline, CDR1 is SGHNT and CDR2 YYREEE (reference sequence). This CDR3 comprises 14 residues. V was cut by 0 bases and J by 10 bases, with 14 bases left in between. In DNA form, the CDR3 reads TGTGCCAGCAGCTTGGAGGCGGGGGCCGGGGAGCAGTTCTTC. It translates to CASSLEAGAGEQFF.